This TCR beta chain stems from a study of cytomegalovirus exposure and HLA in healthy donors. Study outcomes and limitations: Indistinguishability led to the exclusion of some V segments, TRBV6-2 and TRBV6-3 included. A likely sequencing artifact accounted for one observed cluster of highly shared sequence variants. TCR sequences were mostly rare, though some public TCRs occurred in many donors.

All the people who gave samples were healthy bone marrow donors. PCR primers comprised 60 Vbeta and 13 Jbeta primers. The protocol was immunoSEQ multiplex PCR, while the TCRdb copy is restricted to in-frame clones and leaves out a portion. The data show some 150,000 clones, roughly 80% seen once. This clone is a singleton in its sample. Its antigen remains unidentified. The CDR3 has 13 amino acids. The germline V gene has CDR1 SGHNT and CDR2 YYREEE (reference sequence). With 4 bases clipped from V and 9 bases from J, the junction kept 7 bases outside the gene matches. The rearrangement links TRBV5-4 to TRBJ1-5; TRBD1 matches at 7 bases. Source material: PBMCs. The clonotype originates from a female donor in good health and CMV-seronegative. As DNA, the CDR3 is TGTGCCAGCAGCGACGGGACAGCTCGGCCCCAGCATTTT. Translating it yields CASSDGTARPQHF.